These 7 T cell receptor beta chains share one sample of origin, sequenced in a study of blood T cell repertoires in COVID-19. This table comes from immunoSEQ multiplex PCR, and its TCRdb copy is limited to in-frame clones, with some not included. This table holds fewer than 150,000 clones, 85% to 90% found once. The sample taken for sequencing was peripheral blood. The receptors shown here come from a woman aged 80 or older with acute or convalescent COVID-19.

The chain is built from TRBV19 and TRBJ1-5; D remains unclear. This CDR3 has 17 amino acids. V gave up 3 bases and J gave up 3 bases, with 18 bases separating them. CDR1 and CDR2 from the germline V gene are LNHDA and SQIVND (reference sequence). CDR3 nucleotides: TGTGCCAGTAGTATTTACAGCCCGGCGGGATACAATCAGCCCCAGCATTTT. It yields the protein CASSIYSPAGYNQPQHF.

The chain employs TRBV5-4 and TRBJ2-3; 14 nucleotides line up with TRBD2. This CDR3 region has 17 residues. With 3 bases clipped from V and 2 bases from J, the junction kept 5 bases outside the gene matches. CDR1 is SGHNT, CDR2 YYREEE, per germline (reference sequence). Written as DNA, the CDR3 is TGTGCCAGCAGCTCTGGACTAGCGGGGGGCCCCACAGATACGCAGTATTTT. It specifies CASSSGLAGGPTDTQYF. The entire variable domain, with the rest obtained from reference TRBV5-4 and TRBJ2-3, is as follows: ETGVTQSPTHLIKTRGQQVTLRCSSQSGHNTVSWYQQALGQGPQFIFQYYREEENGRGNFPPRFSGLQFPNYSSELNVNALELDDSALYLCASSSGLAGGPTDTQYFGPGTRLTVL.

This clone was seen once. This chain joins TRBV9 and TRBJ1-3, with D unclear. Trimming pared 4 bases from V and 4 bases from J, leaving 6 bases between. The CDR3 is 12 residues long. CDR1 and CDR2 from the germline V gene are SGDLS and YYNGEE. CDR3 amino acids: CASSPLGNTIYF. The CDR3 DNA is TGTGCCAGCAGCCCCTTAGGAAACACCATATATTTT.

As regards this clone: The sample carries other DNA sequences with the same CDR3. The gene calls are TRBV5-1 and TRBJ1-2; TRBD1 agrees at 11 bases. CDR1 is SGHRS, CDR2 YFSETQ, per germline. The trim removed 3 bases at V and 4 bases at J, leaving 2 bases unmatched. The CDR3 has 14 residues. The CDR3 region has the DNA TGCGCCAGCAGCTCAGGGACAGGGGGCTATGGCTACACCTTC. Protein sequence: CASSSGTGGYGYTF.

V is TRBV29-1 and J is TRBJ1-2; 10 positions agree with TRBD1. Germline CDR1 is SQVTM and CDR2 is ANQGSEA. V lost 1 base to trimming and J lost 8 bases; unmatched junction nucleotides: 16. The CDR3 loop spans 17 amino acids. CDR3 residues: CSVEAPSAGGTGDGYTF. In DNA form, the CDR3 reads TGCAGCGTTGAAGCGCCCTCGGCGGGAGGGACAGGGGACGGCTACACCTTC.

The chain links TRBV5-5 to TRBJ2-1; D is possibly TRBD2 (5 bases). V was trimmed by 0 bases and J by 7 bases, leaving 5 bases between them. This CDR3 comprises 12 residues. In germline, CDR1 is SGHKS, CDR2 YYEKEE (reference sequence). CDR3 in DNA: TGTGCCAGCAGCTTGGGAGGGAATGAGCAGTTCTTC. Amino acid sequence: CASSLGGNEQFF.

This chain connects TRBV19 to TRBJ1-2; 8 bases agree with TRBD1. Germline CDR1 reads LNHDA; CDR2 reads SQIVND (reference sequence). This CDR3 is built from 13 residues. Trimming removed 6 bases from V and 4 bases from J; junction bases left unmatched: 4. CDR3 sequence reads: CASSRQGSYGYTF. The CDR3 DNA sequence: TGTGCCAGTAGCAGACAGGGGAGCTATGGCTACACCTTC.